Listed below are T cell receptor beta chains from one sample, sequenced in a study of response to subunit inactivated influenza vaccine. TCRdb recomputed calls from the RT-PCR reads with MiXCR, one row per CDR3 protein. The sample has 500,000 to 550,000 distinct CDR3 sequences, less than 7.5% seen once. The source was PBMCs from blood, collected around 25 months after vaccination. These receptors were taken from a man between 50 and 75 years old who received an inactivated influenza vaccine. Both conserved end residues are part of each CDR3. Each record gives: clone size, D gene, V gene, J gene, CDR3 DNA, CDR3 protein. A D gene is named only where the DNA matches it firmly. Size values are once, few and many counts, or a class for expanded clones, and some rows have none.

clone size: few; D gene: TRBD1; V gene: TRBV10-1; J gene: TRBJ1-1; CDR3 DNA: TGCGCCAGCAGTGTCGGACAGGTCGGGAGGACTGAAGCTTTCTTT; CDR3 protein: CASSVGQVGRTEAFF
clone size: NA; D gene: NA; V gene: TRBV6-2/TRBV6-3; J gene: TRBJ2-3; CDR3 DNA: TGTGCCAGCAGACTCGTGGGGACAGATACGCAGTATTTT; CDR3 protein: CASRLVGTDTQYF
clone size: few; D gene: TRBD2; V gene: TRBV7-8; J gene: TRBJ2-2; CDR3 DNA: TGTGCCAGCAGCTGGACAGATAGCGGGGGGGCCGGTACCGGGGAGCTGTTTTTT; CDR3 protein: CASSWTDSGGAGTGELFF
clone size: many; D gene: NA; V gene: TRBV4-3; J gene: TRBJ2-7; CDR3 DNA: TGCGCCAGCAGCCAATTTGCCTACCTGGACTCCTACGAGCAGTACTTC; CDR3 protein: CASSQFAYLDSYEQYF
clone size: many; D gene: NA; V gene: TRBV21-1; J gene: TRBJ1-2; CDR3 DNA: TGTGCCAGCAGCGACCGGGACAGGGGAGTGAGGGGCTACACCTTC; CDR3 protein: CASSDRDRGVRGYTF
clone size: many; D gene: NA; V gene: TRBV7-2; J gene: TRBJ1-1; CDR3 DNA: TGTGCCAGCAACTTAATGGGGGTTCGGGGTGAAGCTTTCTTT; CDR3 protein: CASNLMGVRGEAFF
clone size: many; D gene: NA; V gene: TRBV5-5; J gene: TRBJ2-1; CDR3 DNA: TGTGCCAGCAGCTTCGACACTAGTTGGAGTGAGCAGTTCTTC; CDR3 protein: CASSFDTSWSEQFF
clone size: NA; D gene: NA; V gene: TRBV7-2; J gene: TRBJ2-7; CDR3 DNA: TGTGCCAGCAGCCAAGGGGCCCTCTCCTACGAGCAGTACTTC; CDR3 protein: CASSQGALSYEQYF
clone size: NA; D gene: TRBD1; V gene: TRBV10-3; J gene: TRBJ2-7; CDR3 DNA: TGTGCCGTGTCCCGGGACAGGGTTCACGAGCAGTACTTC; CDR3 protein: CAVSRDRVHEQYF
clone size: many; D gene: NA; V gene: TRBV7-9; J gene: TRBJ2-7; CDR3 DNA: TGTGCCAGCAGCTTAGCTCTTGGTCAGGGCTCCTACGAGCAGTACTTC; CDR3 protein: CASSLALGQGSYEQYF
clone size: few; D gene: NA; V gene: TRBV5-1; J gene: TRBJ2-7; CDR3 DNA: TGCGCCAGCAGCCCCCCCACCCCCTACGAGCAGTACTTC; CDR3 protein: CASSPPTPYEQYF
clone size: NA; D gene: NA; V gene: TRBV12-3/TRBV12-4; J gene: TRBJ2-7; CDR3 DNA: TGTGCCAGCACCTCCTCCGGGGGCCCCTACGAGCAGTACTTC; CDR3 protein: CASTSSGGPYEQYF
clone size: many; D gene: NA; V gene: TRBV20-1; J gene: TRBJ1-2; CDR3 DNA: TGCAGTGCCCACCATCTTGGACATGGCTACACCTTC; CDR3 protein: CSAHHLGHGYTF
clone size: few; D gene: NA; V gene: TRBV21-1; J gene: TRBJ2-1; CDR3 DNA: TGTGCCAGCAGCACTTCAGGCGGGGAGCAGTTCTTC; CDR3 protein: CASSTSGGEQFF
clone size: NA; D gene: NA; V gene: TRBV29-1; J gene: TRBJ2-5; CDR3 DNA: TGCAGCGTTGAGATGAACTTCGGGGAGACCCAGTACTTC; CDR3 protein: CSVEMNFGETQYF
clone size: few; D gene: TRBD1; V gene: TRBV6-5; J gene: TRBJ2-7; CDR3 DNA: TGTGCCAGCAGCGCCGGGACAGGGGGCCCGTACTTC; CDR3 protein: CASSAGTGGPYF
clone size: many; D gene: NA; V gene: TRBV20-1; J gene: TRBJ2-5; CDR3 DNA: TGCAGTGCTAGTCCAAATACGGGGGAGACCCAGTACTTC; CDR3 protein: CSASPNTGETQYF
clone size: few; D gene: NA; V gene: TRBV27; J gene: TRBJ2-3; CDR3 DNA: TGTGCCAGCATCCCTGGGACAAAGGGAGATACGCAGTATTTT; CDR3 protein: CASIPGTKGDTQYF
clone size: few; D gene: NA; V gene: TRBV27; J gene: TRBJ2-7; CDR3 DNA: TGTGCCAGAAGTTTCGGTGACAGCTATACCTACGAGCAGTACTTC; CDR3 protein: CARSFGDSYTYEQYF
clone size: many; D gene: NA; V gene: TRBV7-9; J gene: TRBJ2-5; CDR3 DNA: TGTGCCAGCAGCTTACAGGGTAAAGAGACCCAGTACTTC; CDR3 protein: CASSLQGKETQYF
clone size: few; D gene: TRBD1; V gene: TRBV10-3; J gene: TRBJ2-7; CDR3 DNA: TGTGCCATCAGTGACCACAGGGGAACGTACGAGCAGTACTTC; CDR3 protein: CAISDHRGTYEQYF
clone size: NA; D gene: TRBD1; V gene: TRBV20-1; J gene: TRBJ1-1; CDR3 DNA: TGCAGTGCTAGAGATTGGAGAGGGGGCCTGAACACTGAAGCTTTCTTT; CDR3 protein: CSARDWRGGLNTEAFF
clone size: few; D gene: TRBD1; V gene: TRBV9; J gene: TRBJ1-2; CDR3 DNA: TGTGCCAGCAGCGTATCTGGACAGGCCTATGGCTACACCTTC; CDR3 protein: CASSVSGQAYGYTF
clone size: few; D gene: TRBD1; V gene: TRBV5-1; J gene: TRBJ1-2; CDR3 DNA: TGCGCCAGCAGCTCCGGGACAGGGAGGTTTAGAAACTATGGCTACACCTTC; CDR3 protein: CASSSGTGRFRNYGYTF
clone size: NA; D gene: NA; V gene: TRBV4-2; J gene: TRBJ2-1; CDR3 DNA: TGTGCCAGCAGCCAAGGTTTGCTAGCATATGAGCAGTTCTTC; CDR3 protein: CASSQGLLAYEQFF
clone size: few; D gene: NA; V gene: TRBV29-1; J gene: TRBJ2-2; CDR3 DNA: TGCAGCGGGGAGTGGGGCAACGGGGAGCTGTTTTTT; CDR3 protein: CSGEWGNGELFF
clone size: many; D gene: NA; V gene: TRBV12-3/TRBV12-4; J gene: TRBJ2-2; CDR3 DNA: TGTGCCAGCAGGCCGGGAGCCGAGACCGGGGAGCTGTTTTTT; CDR3 protein: CASRPGAETGELFF
clone size: NA; D gene: TRBD2; V gene: TRBV27; J gene: TRBJ2-1; CDR3 DNA: TGTGCCAGCACCCCCGCAGGACTAGCGTTGTCCTACAATGAGCAGTTCTTC; CDR3 protein: CASTPAGLALSYNEQFF
clone size: NA; D gene: NA; V gene: TRBV7-2; J gene: TRBJ1-1; CDR3 DNA: TGTGCCAGCAGCCGAGTGGCGGAGTATGCTTTCTTT; CDR3 protein: CASSRVAEYAFF
clone size: NA; D gene: NA; V gene: TRBV6-1; J gene: TRBJ1-5; CDR3 DNA: TGTGCCAGCAGTCCCCTGGTGGGGGGCCAGATATCCCAGCATTTT; CDR3 protein: CASSPLVGGQISQHF
clone size: many; D gene: TRBD2; V gene: TRBV24-1; J gene: TRBJ2-3; CDR3 DNA: TGTGCCACCAGTGATTTTGGGGACGGGGGAGGGCCTGGTTTCGCAGATACGCAGTATTTT; CDR3 protein: CATSDFGDGGGPGFADTQYF
clone size: many; D gene: NA; V gene: TRBV7-9; J gene: TRBJ2-3; CDR3 DNA: TGTGCCAGCAGCTCCATGGACAGTCGAATCGATACGCAGTATTTT; CDR3 protein: CASSSMDSRIDTQYF
clone size: many; D gene: NA; V gene: TRBV5-1; J gene: TRBJ2-7; CDR3 DNA: TGCGCCAGCAGCTTTCGGGGTGGCGAGCAGTACTTC; CDR3 protein: CASSFRGGEQYF
clone size: many; D gene: NA; V gene: TRBV21-1; J gene: TRBJ2-7; CDR3 DNA: TGTGCCAGCAGCAATTGGAGCGGCTGTAACTTC; CDR3 protein: CASSNWSGCNF
clone size: NA; D gene: TRBD2; V gene: TRBV10-2; J gene: TRBJ2-3; CDR3 DNA: TGCGCCAGCAGTGAGCCCAGCGGGGGGGCCTTAGATAAGCAGTATTTT; CDR3 protein: CASSEPSGGALDKQYF
clone size: few; D gene: TRBD2; V gene: TRBV25-1; J gene: TRBJ2-3; CDR3 DNA: TGTGCCAGCAGACGGACTAGCGGGGGGCAGAACACAGATACGCAGTATTTT; CDR3 protein: CASRRTSGGQNTDTQYF
clone size: many; D gene: NA; V gene: TRBV4-3; J gene: TRBJ1-1; CDR3 DNA: TGCGCCAGCAGCCAAGTTGCCTCGGGGGGGACTGAAGCTTTCTTT; CDR3 protein: CASSQVASGGTEAFF
clone size: few; D gene: NA; V gene: TRBV5-1; J gene: TRBJ2-3; CDR3 DNA: TGCGCCAGCAGCCCGGGACTGAATAAACGAAACACAGATACGCAGTATTTT; CDR3 protein: CASSPGLNKRNTDTQYF
clone size: NA; D gene: TRBD1; V gene: TRBV10-3; J gene: TRBJ2-7; CDR3 DNA: TGTGCCATCAGCTTCGACAGGGACAACGAGCAGTACTTC; CDR3 protein: CAISFDRDNEQYF
clone size: few; D gene: NA; V gene: TRBV18; J gene: TRBJ1-1; CDR3 DNA: TGTGCCAGCTCACCCACCCTCACCTGGGGCCCTGAAGCTTTCTTT; CDR3 protein: CASSPTLTWGPEAFF